These T cell receptor beta chains were read from a single sample in a study of shared clonotypes between healthy human individuals. Libraries were prepared by immunoSEQ multiplex PCR; TCRdb keeps only in-frame clonotypes and omits some of them. The sample consists of about 2 million clones, about 95% of them appearing once. The material sequenced was naive CD8+ T cells sorted from blood. Source of these receptors: a man younger than 35 in good health. Both conserved end residues are part of each CDR3.

v_gene: TRBV7-2; CDR3aa: CASSPLREIPETQYF
v_gene: TRBV18; CDR3aa: CASSPEGGPYEQYF
v_gene: TRBV28; CDR3aa: CASSSTDRYDYEQYF
v_gene: TRBV12-5; CDR3aa: CASGLTVLAGGPVEQFF
v_gene: TRBV13; CDR3aa: CASSSLGGTNTGELFF
v_gene: TRBV18; CDR3aa: CASSPGGAGANVLTF
v_gene: TRBV6-7; CDR3aa: CASSYPTGPRAETQYF
v_gene: TRBV27; CDR3aa: CASSLAGESNQPQHF
v_gene: TRBV5-1; CDR3aa: CASSSREGLNTQYF
v_gene: TRBV27; CDR3aa: CASSSMGTGGYEQYF
v_gene: TRBV13; CDR3aa: CASSLGSSYEQYF
v_gene: TRBV5-5; CDR3aa: CASSQNPGLTAYTGELFF
v_gene: TRBV5-6; CDR3aa: CASSLGGGNQPQHF
v_gene: TRBV11-2; CDR3aa: CASSLGSPGYEQYF
v_gene: TRBV5-1; CDR3aa: CASRGAALTDTQYF
v_gene: TRBV5-6; CDR3aa: CASSHNREGGYGYTF
v_gene: TRBV7-3; CDR3aa: CASSLVDGHNEQFF
v_gene: TRBV5-6; CDR3aa: CASIAESTDTQYF
v_gene: TRBV10-1; CDR3aa: CASSEPKGADRADSDTQYF
v_gene: TRBV5-4; CDR3aa: CASSPVGVGNSPLHF
v_gene: TRBV7-9; CDR3aa: CASSPGQGEPTNEKLFF
v_gene: TRBV28; CDR3aa: CASTSEQGRAYGYTF
v_gene: TRBV27; CDR3aa: CASRVGVGGGFYGYTF
v_gene: TRBV6-6; CDR3aa: CASSYDFYNEQFF
v_gene: TRBV10-2; CDR3aa: CASSGDTEAFF
v_gene: TRBV6-5; CDR3aa: CASSPTGGTNQPQHF
v_gene: TRBV5-6; CDR3aa: CASSSDPGQQETQYF
v_gene: TRBV13; CDR3aa: CASSFWDQPQHF
v_gene: TRBV9; CDR3aa: CASSPEDFGTDTQYF
v_gene: TRBV4-1; CDR3aa: CASSQSSGTGISYEQYF
v_gene: TRBV14; CDR3aa: CASSQNIPYEQYF
v_gene: TRBV4-2; CDR3aa: CASSQASATGETEAFF
v_gene: TRBV2; CDR3aa: CASSVRAGASYEQYF
v_gene: TRBV5-1; CDR3aa: CASSLAPADGYTF
v_gene: TRBV6-5; CDR3aa: CASSPGLNTEAFF
v_gene: TRBV4-2; CDR3aa: CASSPEAGGFSNQPQHF
v_gene: TRBV4-1; CDR3aa: CASSQDGDSRGANVLTF
v_gene: TRBV7-9; CDR3aa: CASSSDRGSYNEQFF
v_gene: TRBV29-1; CDR3aa: CSAPTTGLGDTQYF